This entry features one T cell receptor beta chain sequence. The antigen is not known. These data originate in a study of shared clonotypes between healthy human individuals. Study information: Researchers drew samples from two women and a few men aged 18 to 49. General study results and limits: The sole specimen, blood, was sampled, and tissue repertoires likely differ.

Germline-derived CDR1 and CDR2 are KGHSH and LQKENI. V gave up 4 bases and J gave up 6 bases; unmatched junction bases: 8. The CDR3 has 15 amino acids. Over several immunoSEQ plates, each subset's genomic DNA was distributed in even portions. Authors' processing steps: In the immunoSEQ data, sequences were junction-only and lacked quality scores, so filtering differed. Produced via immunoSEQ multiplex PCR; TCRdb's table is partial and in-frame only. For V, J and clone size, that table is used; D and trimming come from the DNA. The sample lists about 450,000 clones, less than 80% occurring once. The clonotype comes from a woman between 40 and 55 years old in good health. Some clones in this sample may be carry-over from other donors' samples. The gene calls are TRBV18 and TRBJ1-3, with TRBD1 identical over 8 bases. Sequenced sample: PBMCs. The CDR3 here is CASSRGQGQENTIYF. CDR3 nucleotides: TGTGCCAGCTCACGCGGACAGGGCCAGGAAAACACCATATATTTT.